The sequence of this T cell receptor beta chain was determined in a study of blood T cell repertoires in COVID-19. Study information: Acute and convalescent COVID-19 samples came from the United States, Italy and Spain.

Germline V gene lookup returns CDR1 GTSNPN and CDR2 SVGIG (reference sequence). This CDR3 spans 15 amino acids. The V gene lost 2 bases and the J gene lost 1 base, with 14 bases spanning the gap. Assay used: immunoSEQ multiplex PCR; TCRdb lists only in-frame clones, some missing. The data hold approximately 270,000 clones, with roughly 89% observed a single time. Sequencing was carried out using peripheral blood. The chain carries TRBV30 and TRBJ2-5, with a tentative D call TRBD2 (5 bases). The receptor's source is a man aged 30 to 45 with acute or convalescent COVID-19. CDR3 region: CAWSSEGSIQETQYF. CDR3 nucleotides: TGTGCCTGGAGTAGTGAGGGCTCCATCCAAGAGACCCAGTACTTC.